This TCR beta chain originates from a study of T cell repertoires in cytomegalovirus infection. On this clonotype itself: The antigen remains undetermined.

Notes on the study in general: Summed frequency of public TCR beta families distinguished CMV carriers with the relevant HLA. HLA-C-restricted CMV-specific TCR beta clonotypes prevailed in the ex vivo response.

TCRdb re-analysed the reads in MiXCR, keeping a single row per CDR3 protein. The data show some 590,000 distinct CDR3 sequences, with 40% seen just once and around 48% held by the top ten. Trimming stripped 7 bases from V and 8 bases from J, with 11 bases between. The CDR3 covers 11 residues. Per the germline V gene, CDR1 is MGHDK and CDR2 is SYGVNS. This chain connects TRBV25-1 to TRBJ1-2; D remains ambiguous. The material was cultured PBMCs, obtained from culture after CMV antigen stimulation. This TCR was sampled from a human donor in good health (CMV status not recorded). Some clones in this sample may be carry-over from other donors' samples. The CDR3 DNA sequence: TGTGCCAGCAAATTGGGAGGGGGCTACACCTTC. As protein: CASKLGGGYTF.